This TCR beta chain was observed in a study of cytomegalovirus exposure and HLA in healthy donors. Among the approximately 130 subjects of the validation cohort, separate from the approximately 700-subject first cohort, were the donors. In regard to this clone: No antigen is known for it.

Overall study results and limits: Published work reported that the classifier diagnosed cytomegalovirus status with high specificity and sensitivity. Across donors, most TCRs were seen rarely, yet some public ones were widespread.

Using immunoSEQ multiplex PCR, the repertoire was profiled, and TCRdb retains in-frame clones only, with some absent. The sample carries 100,000 to 130,000 clones, approximately 85% recorded once. Germline loops: CDR1 SGHTA, CDR2 FQGNSA. This CDR3 is 15 amino acids long. After removal of 4 bases from V and 1 base from J, the junction contained 7 bases not matched to a gene. The sequence was obtained from a woman younger than 30 in good health and CMV-seronegative. V gene TRBV7-2 combines with J gene TRBJ2-7; 7 positions match TRBD2. Source material: PBMCs. The CDR3 nucleotides are TGTGCCAGCAGCTCCGAGCGCGGGGGATCCTACGAGCAGTACTTC. Translating it yields CASSSERGGSYEQYF.